A selection of T cell receptor beta chains follows, all from one sample in a study of cytomegalovirus exposure and HLA in healthy donors. The assay was immunoSEQ multiplex PCR, and TCRdb's table has in-frame clones only and misses some. The repertoire holds under 200,000 clones, with 79% as singletons. Sequencing used PBMCs. The receptors come from a woman between 35 and 50 years old in good health and CMV-seronegative. The conserved cysteine and the conserved F or W are not part of the CDR3 here. Where a row states a size, it is once, few, many or the class of an expanded clone; other rows omit it.

V: TRBV4-2
size: NA
J: TRBJ1-6
CDR3: ASSQGRAGRGINSPLH

V: TRBV7-2
size: NA
J: TRBJ2-7
CDR3: ASRPASGAYEQY

V: TRBV2
size: NA
J: TRBJ2-1
CDR3: ASGGTSRGDEQF

V: TRBV6-1
size: few
J: TRBJ1-5
CDR3: ASSDRGNQPQH

V: TRBV25-1
size: NA
J: TRBJ2-7
CDR3: ASSRGPQSYEQY

V: TRBV5-5
size: NA
J: TRBJ1-1
CDR3: ASSLFRGGTEAF

V: TRBV11-2
size: NA
J: TRBJ1-2
CDR3: ASSSPDTRGYGYT

V: TRBV10-3
size: few
J: TRBJ1-1
CDR3: AITMGQGNTEAF

V: TRBV5-1
size: few
J: TRBJ1-4
CDR3: ASRTGTDAWGES

V: TRBV18
size: NA
J: TRBJ2-7
CDR3: ASSPPGSYEQY

V: TRBV7-3
size: NA
J: TRBJ2-5
CDR3: ASSLGGTGQETQY

V: TRBV5-4
size: NA
J: TRBJ2-7
CDR3: ASSPTSGRSYEQY

V: TRBV7-8
size: NA
J: TRBJ1-2
CDR3: ASSPRVIFYGYT

V: TRBV28
size: NA
J: TRBJ1-1
CDR3: ASSFPRVGTEAF

V: TRBV7-9
size: NA
J: TRBJ1-1
CDR3: SSSFGGTEAF

V: TRBV19
size: NA
J: TRBJ1-5
CDR3: ASTSTGHSNQPQH

V: TRBV7-9
size: NA
J: TRBJ2-1
CDR3: ASSFNNEQF

V: TRBV4-3
size: NA
J: TRBJ2-1
CDR3: ASSQVKGGLAGANEQF

V: TRBV30
size: NA
J: TRBJ1-2
CDR3: AWKRDRAFNYGYT

V: TRBV19
size: NA
J: TRBJ1-1
CDR3: ASSRQTNTEAF

V: TRBV5-5
size: NA
J: TRBJ1-4
CDR3: ASSLSSATNEKLF

V: TRBV7-9
size: NA
J: TRBJ1-1
CDR3: ASSLIGGAVMNTEAF

V: TRBV7-9
size: NA
J: TRBJ1-4
CDR3: ASSLTQGATNEKLF

V: TRBV19
size: NA
J: TRBJ2-5
CDR3: ASSMTGLETQY

V: TRBV9
size: NA
J: TRBJ1-2
CDR3: ASSTQPGLNNYGYT

V: TRBV9
size: NA
J: TRBJ2-2
CDR3: ASRPSGVNTGELF

V: TRBV5-6
size: many
J: TRBJ2-7
CDR3: ASSGTAREQY

V: TRBV6-5
size: few
J: TRBJ2-7
CDR3: ASRQQGGQYEQY

V: TRBV19
size: NA
J: TRBJ2-2
CDR3: ASSYDRVSGELF

V: TRBV2
size: few
J: TRBJ1-2
CDR3: ASSDVGQGGGYT

V: TRBV10-2
size: NA
J: TRBJ1-1
CDR3: ASSDNRGAF